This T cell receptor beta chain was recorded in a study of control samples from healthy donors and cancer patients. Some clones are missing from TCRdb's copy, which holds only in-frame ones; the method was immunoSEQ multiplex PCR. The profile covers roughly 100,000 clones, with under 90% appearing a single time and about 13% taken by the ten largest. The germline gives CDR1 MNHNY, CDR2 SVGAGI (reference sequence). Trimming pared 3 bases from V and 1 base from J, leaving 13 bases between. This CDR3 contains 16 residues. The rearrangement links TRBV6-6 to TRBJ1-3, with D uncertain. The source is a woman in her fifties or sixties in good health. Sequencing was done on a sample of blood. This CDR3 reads CASSYYVGSSGNTIYF. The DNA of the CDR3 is TGTGCCAGCAGTTATTATGTGGGATCTTCTGGAAACACCATATATTTT.